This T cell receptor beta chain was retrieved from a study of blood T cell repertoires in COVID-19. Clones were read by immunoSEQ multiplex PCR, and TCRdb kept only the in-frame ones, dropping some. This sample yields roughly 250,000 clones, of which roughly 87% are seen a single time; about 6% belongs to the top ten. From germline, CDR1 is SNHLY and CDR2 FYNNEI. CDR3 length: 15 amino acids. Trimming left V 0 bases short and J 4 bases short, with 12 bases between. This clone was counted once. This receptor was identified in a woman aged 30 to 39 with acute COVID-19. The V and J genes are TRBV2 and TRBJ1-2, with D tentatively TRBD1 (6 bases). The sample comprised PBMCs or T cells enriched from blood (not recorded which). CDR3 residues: CASSEAWQGTYGYTF. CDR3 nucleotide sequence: TGTGCCAGCAGTGAAGCTTGGCAGGGGACCTATGGCTACACCTTC.